The rows below give T cell receptor beta chains drawn from one sample of a study of cytomegalovirus exposure and HLA in healthy donors. This table comes from immunoSEQ multiplex PCR, and its TCRdb copy is limited to in-frame clones, with some not included. The sample consists of about 87,000 clones, over 65% of them appearing once. Material for sequencing was PBMCs. The receptors stem from a man between 25 and 39 years old in good health and CMV-seropositive. Each CDR3 is given with its conserved first and last residue. D genes are given only for firm matches. Size tells how often a clone was seen (once, few, many) or the class of an expanded clone, and some rows leave it out.

V: TRBV4-1; D: TRBD1; J: TRBJ1-5; size: NA; DNA: TGCGCCAGCAGCCGACAACAGGGGCCCAATCAGCCCCAGCATTTT; CDR3: CASSRQQGPNQPQHF
V: TRBV7-2; D: NA; J: TRBJ2-1; size: NA; DNA: TGTGCCAGCAGCGCTAGGGGAAATGAGCAGTTCTTC; CDR3: CASSARGNEQFF
V: TRBV28; D: NA; J: TRBJ1-1; size: NA; DNA: TGTGCCAGCAGTTTTGCGGGGGGAGCTTTCTTT; CDR3: CASSFAGGAFF
V: TRBV10-3; D: TRBD1; J: TRBJ2-5; size: once; DNA: TGTGCCATCAGTGATGGACAGGGGGAGACCCAGTACTTC; CDR3: CAISDGQGETQYF
V: TRBV28; D: TRBD1; J: TRBJ1-5; size: NA; DNA: TGTGCCAGCAGTTTTATCCGACAGGGGAACCAGCCCCAGCATTTT; CDR3: CASSFIRQGNQPQHF
V: TRBV18; D: TRBD1; J: TRBJ1-1; size: once; DNA: TGTGCCAGCTCAGCCCAGGGGGCCAACACTGAAGCTTTCTTT; CDR3: CASSAQGANTEAFF
V: TRBV4-2; D: NA; J: TRBJ2-2; size: NA; DNA: TGTGCCAGCAGCCAAGCGGCAGGGCCCGCGAACACCGGGGAGCTGTTTTTT; CDR3: CASSQAAGPANTGELFF
V: TRBV28; D: TRBD1; J: TRBJ1-1; size: NA; DNA: TGTGCCAGCAAGGAGGGGGCGGGTATCACTGAAGCTTTCTTT; CDR3: CASKEGAGITEAFF
V: TRBV19; D: TRBD1; J: TRBJ2-7; size: NA; DNA: TGTGCCACACGGGACAGAGTCTACGAGCAGTACTTC; CDR3: CATRDRVYEQYF
V: TRBV29-1; D: NA; J: TRBJ1-2; size: once; DNA: TGCAGCGTTGAAGATCAAGGGGCTTCCTATGGCTACGCCTTC; CDR3: CSVEDQGASYGYAF
V: TRBV6-4; D: NA; J: TRBJ2-7; size: NA; DNA: TGTGCCAGCAGTGACTCTATGGGGCGCGAGCAGTACTTC; CDR3: CASSDSMGREQYF
V: TRBV5-6; D: NA; J: TRBJ2-2; size: NA; DNA: TGTGCCAGCAGCTCCCAGCGAGGGAAAGTAACCGGGGAGCTGTTTTTT; CDR3: CASSSQRGKVTGELFF
V: TRBV6-5; D: TRBD1; J: TRBJ2-7; size: NA; DNA: TGTGCCAGCAGTGCCGACAGGGTTCGCGAGCAGTACTTC; CDR3: CASSADRVREQYF
V: TRBV18; D: NA; J: TRBJ2-5; size: NA; DNA: TGTGCCAGCTCCCCCGGTTTCGGGGGAAGCCAAGAGACCCAGTACTTC; CDR3: CASSPGFGGSQETQYF
V: TRBV9; D: NA; J: TRBJ1-1; size: NA; DNA: TGTGCCAGCAGCGATGGGAGGGCAGCTCAGAACACTGAAGCTTTCTTT; CDR3: CASSDGRAAQNTEAFF
V: TRBV10-3; D: NA; J: TRBJ1-5; size: NA; DNA: TGTGCCACGGGGACACAGGATCAGCCCCAGAATTTT; CDR3: CATGTQDQPQNF
V: TRBV6-5; D: TRBD1; J: TRBJ1-2; size: NA; DNA: TGTGCCAGCACCGACCGAGGGGGCCGGGGAGGCTACACCTTC; CDR3: CASTDRGGRGGYTF
V: TRBV23-1; D: NA; J: TRBJ2-3; size: few; DNA: TGCGCCAGCAGTTATCAAACACAGGTGGATACGCAGTATTTT; CDR3: CASSYQTQVDTQYF
V: TRBV7-2; D: TRBD2; J: TRBJ2-1; size: NA; DNA: TGTGCCAGCAGCCCCCCTAGCGGGAGGAACAATGAGCAGTTCTTC; CDR3: CASSPPSGRNNEQFF
V: TRBV2; D: NA; J: TRBJ1-3; size: NA; DNA: TGTGCCAGCAGCGTCACACAAAACACCATATATTTT; CDR3: CASSVTQNTIYF
V: TRBV11-3; D: NA; J: TRBJ1-1; size: NA; DNA: TGTGCCAGCAGCCAAGGAGGCACTGAAGCTTTCTTT; CDR3: CASSQGGTEAFF
V: TRBV19; D: NA; J: TRBJ2-7; size: NA; DNA: TGTGCCAGTAGTACAGGGCCGACTTCCTACGAGCAGTACTTC; CDR3: CASSTGPTSYEQYF
V: TRBV2; D: NA; J: TRBJ1-2; size: NA; DNA: TGTGCCAGCAGTGATGATGGAGGGAACTATGGCTACACCTTC; CDR3: CASSDDGGNYGYTF
V: TRBV5-1; D: NA; J: TRBJ2-2; size: NA; DNA: TGCGCCAGCAGCCCCGGGATATCTGCGAACACCGGGGAGCTGTTTTTT; CDR3: CASSPGISANTGELFF
V: TRBV7-3; D: TRBD2; J: TRBJ2-2; size: NA; DNA: TGTGCCAGCAGCTTAAGCCCTGGAGTAGCGGGAGTTGGCGGGGAGCTGTTTTTT; CDR3: CASSLSPGVAGVGGELFF
V: TRBV28; D: NA; J: TRBJ2-2; size: NA; DNA: TGTGCCACAGGGTCAGGGGCGAACACCGGGGAGCTGTTTTTT; CDR3: CATGSGANTGELFF
V: TRBV7-8; D: TRBD1; J: TRBJ2-3; size: NA; DNA: TGTGCCAGCAGCTCTCCTGCCTTCGACAGGGCTAGCACAGATACGCAGTATTTT; CDR3: CASSSPAFDRASTDTQYF
V: TRBV5-5; D: NA; J: TRBJ1-1; size: NA; DNA: TGTGCCAGCAGCTTGTTCGGGTTACGAGGGAACACTGAAGCTTTCTTT; CDR3: CASSLFGLRGNTEAFF
V: TRBV4-3; D: TRBD2; J: TRBJ2-3; size: NA; DNA: TGCGCCAGCAGCCAAGACGTAGCGGGAGGCACAGATACGCAGTATTTT; CDR3: CASSQDVAGGTDTQYF
V: TRBV7-3; D: NA; J: TRBJ2-4; size: once; DNA: TGTGCCAGCAGCGCACGACGGGAGAACATTCAGTACTTC; CDR3: CASSARRENIQYF
V: TRBV7-3; D: NA; J: TRBJ1-5; size: NA; DNA: TGTGCCAGCAATACGTATCAGAGCAATCAGCCCCAGCATTTT; CDR3: CASNTYQSNQPQHF
V: TRBV5-1; D: TRBD2; J: TRBJ2-1; size: NA; DNA: TGCGCCAGCAGCTTGGCCTCGACTAGCGGTTACAATGAGCAGTTCTTC; CDR3: CASSLASTSGYNEQFF
V: TRBV28; D: NA; J: TRBJ1-2; size: NA; DNA: TGTGCCAGCAGTTATTCCAGTGGCTACACCTTC; CDR3: CASSYSSGYTF
V: TRBV10-3; D: TRBD1; J: TRBJ2-3; size: NA; DNA: TGTGCCATCAGTGCCGGGACAGGGGGCACAGATACGCAGTATTTT; CDR3: CAISAGTGGTDTQYF
V: TRBV7-9; D: NA; J: TRBJ1-3; size: NA; DNA: TGTGCCAGCAGCTTAAGAGGCCGTCGGAACACCATATATTTT; CDR3: CASSLRGRRNTIYF
V: TRBV7-3; D: TRBD2; J: TRBJ2-7; size: NA; DNA: TGTGCCAGCAGCACCGGGACTAGCTACGAGCAGTACTTC; CDR3: CASSTGTSYEQYF
V: TRBV10-1; D: NA; J: TRBJ1-2; size: NA; DNA: TGCGCCAGCAGTGAGCTTCCTTGGCAGGGCTACACCTTC; CDR3: CASSELPWQGYTF
V: TRBV28; D: TRBD2; J: TRBJ2-7; size: NA; DNA: TGTGCCAGCAGTCCCAACCAGCGGGACCCCTCCTACGAGCAGTACTTC; CDR3: CASSPNQRDPSYEQYF
V: TRBV29-1; D: NA; J: TRBJ1-1; size: NA; DNA: TGCAGCGTTGACGGGGACACTGAAGCTTTCTTT; CDR3: CSVDGDTEAFF
V: TRBV29-1; D: NA; J: TRBJ2-4; size: NA; DNA: TGCAGCGTTATCGGGTTAGCCAAAAACATTCAGTACTTC; CDR3: CSVIGLAKNIQYF
V: TRBV19; D: NA; J: TRBJ2-7; size: NA; DNA: TGTGCCAGTAGTGCGGGGGCAGCGCCGTTTATCTACGAGCAGTACTTC; CDR3: CASSAGAAPFIYEQYF
V: TRBV19; D: NA; J: TRBJ1-1; size: NA; DNA: TGTGCCAGTAGTCAGAACATGAACACTGAAGCTTTCTTT; CDR3: CASSQNMNTEAFF
V: TRBV5-8; D: TRBD1; J: TRBJ2-7; size: NA; DNA: TGTGCCAGCTTTTTTATACAGGGGGCGACCGAGCAGTACTTC; CDR3: CASFFIQGATEQYF
V: TRBV15; D: NA; J: TRBJ1-4; size: once; DNA: TGTGCCACCAGCAGAGATCGGGGCGGGGGTAATGAAAAACTGTTTTTT; CDR3: CATSRDRGGGNEKLFF
V: TRBV5-1; D: NA; J: TRBJ2-5; size: few; DNA: TGCGCCAGCAGCCTTCAAGAGACCCAGTACTTC; CDR3: CASSLQETQYF
V: TRBV6-4; D: NA; J: TRBJ1-4; size: NA; DNA: TGTGCCAGCAGTGACACGAGGGATGAAAAACTGTTTTTT; CDR3: CASSDTRDEKLFF
V: TRBV29-1; D: TRBD2; J: TRBJ2-7; size: NA; DNA: TGCAGCGTTGAAGGACTAGCGGGCCCCCACGAGCAGTACTTC; CDR3: CSVEGLAGPHEQYF
V: TRBV9; D: TRBD1; J: TRBJ2-2; size: NA; DNA: TGTGCCAGCAGCACCGCCGGGACAGGGGTTGCTTTGTTGGCCGGGGAGCTGTTTTTT; CDR3: CASSTAGTGVALLAGELFF
V: TRBV6-6; D: TRBD1; J: TRBJ2-7; size: NA; DNA: TGTGCCAGCAGTCACCAGGGGGACAGGCCATACTACGAGCAGTACTTC; CDR3: CASSHQGDRPYYEQYF
V: TRBV6-5; D: TRBD1; J: TRBJ1-1; size: few; DNA: TGTGCCAGCAGTAATCCAGGGGGCAACACTGAAGCTTTCTTT; CDR3: CASSNPGGNTEAFF
V: TRBV19; D: TRBD2; J: TRBJ2-1; size: NA; DNA: TGTGCCAGTAGTATAGTGACTAGCGGGGGGAATGAGCAGTTCTTC; CDR3: CASSIVTSGGNEQFF
V: TRBV30; D: TRBD1; J: TRBJ1-2; size: NA; DNA: TGTGCCTGGAGTAGGAGTTCCGGGACAGGGATCCGCTACACCTTC; CDR3: CAWSRSSGTGIRYTF
V: TRBV5-1; D: TRBD2; J: TRBJ2-4; size: NA; DNA: TGCGCCAGCAGCTTGACTCTGTACCGGGAGGGAGTTAAAAACATTCAGTACTTC; CDR3: CASSLTLYREGVKNIQYF
V: TRBV7-9; D: TRBD2; J: TRBJ2-3; size: NA; DNA: TGTGCCAGCAGCTTAGGCCCCGGACTAGCGGGGGCCACAGATACGCAGTATTTT; CDR3: CASSLGPGLAGATDTQYF
V: TRBV28; D: TRBD2; J: TRBJ2-7; size: few; DNA: TGTGCCAGCAGTTCCCGGCCAGCGGGAGTTGAGGACGAGCAGTACTTC; CDR3: CASSSRPAGVEDEQYF
V: TRBV7-9; D: TRBD1; J: TRBJ2-7; size: NA; DNA: TGTGCCAGCAGCCGCGCCTCTCAGAACAGGGGCCACGAGCAGTACTTC; CDR3: CASSRASQNRGHEQYF
V: TRBV7-2; D: NA; J: TRBJ1-2; size: few; DNA: TGTGCCAGCAGCTCCGCACGGGGGGGTTCACCTAACTATGGCTACACCTTC; CDR3: CASSSARGGSPNYGYTF
V: TRBV5-4; D: TRBD1; J: TRBJ2-7; size: NA; DNA: TGTGCCAGCAGCACAGGGGGCACGGGCGACGAGCAGTACTTC; CDR3: CASSTGGTGDEQYF
V: TRBV4-3; D: NA; J: TRBJ2-1; size: NA; DNA: TGCGCCAGCAGCCAAACTAGTTCCTACAATGAGCAGTTCTTC; CDR3: CASSQTSSYNEQFF